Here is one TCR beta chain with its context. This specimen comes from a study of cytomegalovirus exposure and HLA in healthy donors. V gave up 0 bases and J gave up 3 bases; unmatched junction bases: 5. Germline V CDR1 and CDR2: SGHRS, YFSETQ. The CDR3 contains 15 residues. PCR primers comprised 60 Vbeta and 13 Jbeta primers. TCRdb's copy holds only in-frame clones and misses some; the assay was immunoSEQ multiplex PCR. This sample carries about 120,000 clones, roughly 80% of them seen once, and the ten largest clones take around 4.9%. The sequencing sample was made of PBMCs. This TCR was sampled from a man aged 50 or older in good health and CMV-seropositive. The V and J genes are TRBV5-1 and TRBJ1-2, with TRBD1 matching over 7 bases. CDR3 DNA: TGCGCCAGCAGCTTGGCGACAGGGCCATACTATGGCTACACCTTC. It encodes CASSLATGPYYGYTF.